Listed here are 5 T cell receptor beta chains from one sample, sequenced in a study of human T cells and chemical hapten exposure. In TCRdb, the RACE reads were re-called with MiXCR into one record per CDR3 protein. The data contain 150,000 to 200,000 distinct CDR3 sequences, approximately 14% of them singletons. Noted time point: patch test 1, 2 weeks after DPC sensitization. The treatment: therapeutic diphenylcyclopropenone sensitization with weekly scalp DPC. The material sequenced was whole blood, taken in connection with sensitization to the hapten diphenylcyclopropenone (DPC). Receptors were obtained from a woman aged 25 to 39 with alopecia areata. Some clones in this sample may be carry-over from other donors' samples.

This clonotype showed up just a few times. CDR3 protein: CASSIQERETQYF. The CDR3, as DNA: TGTGCCAGTAGTATCCAGGAAAGGGAGACCCAGTACTTC. V and J are TRBV19 and TRBJ2-5; the D is unclear. Germline values: CDR1 LNHDA, CDR2 SQIVND (reference sequence). The CDR3 is made up of 13 amino acids. Deletions cut 3 bases from V and 5 bases from J, with 10 bases between.

This clonotype was detected ten times or more. The J gene is TRBJ1-6, the V gene TRBV2, with 8 bases matching TRBD1. There are 14 residues in the CDR3. V trimming: 2 bases; J trimming: 11 bases; junction bases outside the gene matches: 5. CDR1 is SNHLY and CDR2 is FYNNEI in the germline V gene. The DNA of the CDR3 is TGTGCCAGCAGTGAACAGGGGGCTGGCCCACCCCTCCACTTT. This translates into CASSEQGAGPPLHF.

A few counts support this clonotype. The genes are TRBV7-2 and TRBJ2-7, with 9 positions matching TRBD1. The CDR3 contains 21 residues. V lost 3 bases and J lost 0; bases outside the gene matches: 21. In germline, CDR1 is SGHTA, CDR2 FQGNSA. Here the CDR3 reads CASSFPSPGTGKNGGSYEQYF. DNA of the CDR3: TGTGCCAGCAGCTTTCCCAGTCCCGGGACAGGGAAGAACGGGGGCTCCTACGAGCAGTACTTC.

This clonotype was counted a few times. The gene calls are TRBV28 and TRBJ1-4; D is perhaps TRBD1 (5 bases). The CDR3 length is 15 residues. Germline V gene lookup returns CDR1 MDHEN and CDR2 SYDVKM. V was cut by 7 bases and J by 4 bases, with 16 bases left in between. The CDR3 nucleotides read TGTGCCAGCAAGCACCGCGGGGGAATTAATGAAAAACTGTTTTTT. Translating it yields CASKHRGGINEKLFF.

The sample holds a few counts of this clonotype. The chain employs TRBV9 and TRBJ2-5, with 10 bases matching TRBD2. This CDR3 spans 15 amino acids. The germline V gene encodes CDR1 SGDLS and CDR2 YYNGEE. After removal of 0 bases from V and 5 bases from J, the junction contained 4 bases not matched to a gene. CDR3 region: CASSVASGRSETQYF. CDR3 coding DNA: TGTGCCAGCAGCGTAGCTAGCGGGAGATCGGAGACCCAGTACTTC.